What follows are 26 T cell receptor beta chains derived from one specimen sequenced in a study of cytomegalovirus exposure and HLA in healthy donors. The method was immunoSEQ multiplex PCR; TCRdb's version includes in-frame clones alone and lacks a portion of them. The sample has 45,000 to 65,000 clones, roughly 87% seen once; the top ten hold around 8%. The specimen was PBMCs. The receptors derive from a woman aged 18 to 35 in good health and CMV-seropositive.

This chain joins TRBV7-8 and TRBJ1-1; TRBD1 matches at 7 bases. Germline CDR1 SGHVS, CDR2 FQNEAQ. This CDR3 comprises 15 residues. The J segment lost 0 bases and the V segment lost 1 base, leaving 2 bases of the junction unmatched. CDR3 in DNA: TGTGCCAGCAGCTTAGGGGACAGCCTGAACACTGAAGCTTTCTTT. It codes for CASSLGDSLNTEAFF. The whole variable domain, filled in from reference TRBV7-8 and TRBJ1-1, reads GAGVSQSPRYKVAKRGQDVALRCDPISGHVSLFWYQQALGQGPEFLTYFQNEAQLDKSGLPSDRFFAERPEGSVSTLKIQRTQQEDSAVYLCASSLGDSLNTEAFFGQGTRLTVV.

About this clone itself: The junction departs from the called germline gene at one end, perhaps through a read error. This sequence joins TRBV7-7 and TRBJ2-2, with 7 bases matching TRBD2. CDR1 SSHAT and CDR2 FNYEAQ come from the germline V gene (reference sequence). CDR3 length equals 15 residues. CDR3 sequence reads: CASSPGTTYTGELFF. The CDR3 region has the DNA TGTGCTAGCAGCCCCGGGACTACCTACACCGGGGAGCTGTTTTTT.

The genes are TRBV10-3 and TRBJ1-1; TRBD1 might be the D (6 bases). The CDR3 covers 13 residues. Germline V gives CDR1 ENHRY, CDR2 SYGVKD. The V gene lost 2 bases and the J gene lost 7 bases, with 11 bases spanning the gap. The CDR3 DNA reads TGTGCCATCAGTGAGACCGACAGGCGTGAAGCTTTCTTT. This codes for CAISETDRREAFF.

The chain employs TRBV5-1 and TRBJ1-1, with TRBD1 as a possible D gene (5 bases). This CDR3 is 15 amino acids long. The ends were cut back, 3 bases at V and 1 base at J, with 13 bases in the middle. From germline, CDR1 is SGHRS and CDR2 YFSETQ. The CDR3: CASSSQWGTNTEAFF. In DNA form, the CDR3 reads TGCGCCAGCAGCTCTCAATGGGGCACGAACACTGAAGCTTTCTTT.

V is TRBV5-1 and J is TRBJ2-5; D not resolved. Germline-derived CDR1 and CDR2 are SGHRS and YFSETQ. V lost 4 bases and J lost 0, with 7 bases in between. The CDR3 totals 13 residues. The CDR3 DNA sequence: TGCGCCAGCAGCCCCGAGAACCAAGAGACCCAGTACTTC. Protein: CASSPENQETQYF.

This clone was counted a single time. The chain combines TRBV14 with TRBJ2-3; D might be TRBD1 (5 bases). The CDR3 is made up of 16 amino acids. Germline V gene data show CDR1 as SGHDN and CDR2 as FVKESK. V shed 3 bases and J shed 1 base, with 14 bases lying between them. The CDR3 loop is CASSHSRRVGTDTQYF. CDR3 nucleotide sequence: TGTGCCAGCAGCCATAGTCGCAGGGTGGGCACAGATACGCAGTATTTT.

CDR3: CASTGLNTEAFF. CDR3 in DNA: TGTGCCAGCACAGGGTTGAACACTGAAGCTTTCTTT. The gene calls are TRBV19 and TRBJ1-1; D is possibly TRBD1 (6 bases). CDR3 length: 12 amino acids. The germline gives CDR1 LNHDA, CDR2 SQIVND (reference sequence). With 9 bases removed from V and 0 bases from J, the gap between germline ends came to 8 bases.

The rearrangement links TRBV7-9 to TRBJ1-2, with 11 bases identical to TRBD1. The trim removed 5 bases at V and 9 bases at J, leaving 11 bases unmatched. The CDR3 length is 15 residues. Germline assignment: CDR1 SEHNR and CDR2 FQNEAQ (reference sequence). The DNA for the CDR3 is TGTGCCAGCAGCCCTGGACAGGGGGCCATTGATAGCTACACCTTC. This translates into CASSPGQGAIDSYTF. Full variable domain (missing parts from reference TRBV7-9 and TRBJ1-2): DTGVSQNPRHKITKRGQNVTFRCDPISEHNRLYWYRQTLGQGPEFLTYFQNEAQLEKSRLLSDRFSAERPKGSFSTLEIQRTEQGDSAMYLCASSPGQGAIDSYTFGSGTRLTVV.

The chain employs TRBV7-9 and TRBJ1-3; D call uncertain. The V gene's germline CDR1 is SEHNR and CDR2 FQNEAQ (reference sequence). V was shortened by 2 bases and J by 0 bases, with 17 bases between the two germline ends. The CDR3 runs to 18 residues. CDR3 in DNA: TGTGCCAGCAGCTTATCCGTCGGCGACTTGCTCTCTGGAAACACCATATATTTT. Protein: CASSLSVGDLLSGNTIYF.

Comment on this clone: The junction differs from germline at one of its ends, possibly a read error. CDR3 sequence reads: CASSEVRGEPLHF. CDR3 bases: TGTGCCAGCAGCGAAGTTCGGGGGGAACCCCTCCACTTT. The chain recombines TRBV2 with TRBJ1-6, with D tentatively TRBD1 (5 bases). Germline V CDR1 and CDR2: SNHLY, FYNNEI. CDR3 length equals 13 residues.

This chain joins TRBV2 and TRBJ2-2, with TRBD1 matching 9 bases. Germline loops: CDR1 SNHLY, CDR2 FYNNEI. The J segment lost 3 bases and the V segment lost 6 bases, leaving 5 bases of the junction unmatched. The CDR3 totals 15 residues. CDR3 loop: CASSPRTGDTGELFF. In DNA form, the CDR3 reads TGTGCCAGCAGCCCCCGGACAGGGGACACCGGGGAGCTGTTTTTT.

V is TRBV5-1 and J is TRBJ2-5; D remains unclear. V shed 0 bases and J shed 7 bases, with 10 bases lying between them. CDR3 length equals 13 residues. Germline assignment: CDR1 SGHRS and CDR2 YFSETQ. DNA of the CDR3: TGCGCCAGCAGCTTGGACTATCTCGGGACCCAGTACTTC. Amino acids: CASSLDYLGTQYF.

The rearrangement uses TRBV7-9 and TRBJ2-7, with TRBD1 identical over 10 bases. CDR1 is SEHNR and CDR2 is FQNEAQ in the germline V gene (reference sequence). The CDR3 consists of 15 residues. V dropped 4 bases and J dropped 2; count of bases not matched to a gene: 5. The CDR3 spells CASSSTGGLPYEQYF. The DNA for the CDR3 is TGTGCCAGCAGCTCGACAGGGGGCCTCCCCTACGAGCAGTACTTC.

This chain uses TRBV7-2 with TRBJ2-2, with D possibly being TRBD1 (6 bases). V was clipped by 6 bases and J by 0 bases, with 11 bases between them. The CDR3 extends over 15 amino acids. Germline V gene lookup returns CDR1 SGHTA and CDR2 FQGNSA. CDR3 region: CASRSGQTNTGELFF. CDR3 bases: TGTGCCAGCAGATCCGGACAGACGAACACCGGGGAGCTGTTTTTT.

This chain uses TRBV19 with TRBJ2-2; no definite D call. Germline assignment: CDR1 LNHDA and CDR2 SQIVND (reference sequence). The germline V and J ends were trimmed by 3 bases and 1 base, with 6 bases remaining between them. The CDR3 consists of 14 residues. CDR3 sequence (DNA): TGTGCCAGTAGTATCCAACAGAACACCGGGGAGCTGTTTTTT. It specifies CASSIQQNTGELFF.

V usage is TRBV6-4 and J usage is TRBJ2-3; 10 bases fit TRBD2. CDR3 length: 15 amino acids. The V and J ends lost 3 bases and 4 bases, in that order; junction bases with no gene match: 4. Germline lookup yields CDR1 MRHNA and CDR2 SNTAGT. For the CDR3, the DNA is TGTGCCAGCAGTGAGGAAGCGGGGGGGCCAGATACGCAGTATTTT. This gives the protein CASSEEAGGPDTQYF.

The V call is TRBV19, the J call TRBJ1-6; TRBD1 agrees at 9 bases. This CDR3 comprises 16 residues. Unmatched junction bases numbered 14, after V lost 6 bases and J lost 11 bases. Germline loops: CDR1 LNHDA, CDR2 SQIVND (reference sequence). The CDR3 reads CASRTQPGQGAAPLHF. The CDR3 DNA is TGTGCCAGTAGAACTCAACCGGGACAGGGTGCGGCACCCCTCCACTTT.

The genes are TRBV7-6 and TRBJ1-3; D is uncertain. Germline assignment: CDR1 SGHVS and CDR2 FNYEAQ. The CDR3 runs 14 residues. Deletions cut 5 bases from V and 1 base from J, with 9 bases between. CDR3 in DNA: TGTGCCAGCAGCCCAGCAGGATCTGGAAACACCATATATTTT. It yields the protein CASSPAGSGNTIYF. The full variable domain, its missing parts supplied by reference TRBV7-6 and TRBJ1-3, is GAGVSQSPRYKVTKRGQDVALRCDPISGHVSLYWYRQALGQGPEFLTYFNYEAQQDKSGLPNDRFSAERPEGSISTLTIQRTEQRDSAMYRCASSPAGSGNTIYFGEGSWLTVV.

The J gene is TRBJ2-1, the V gene TRBV9; D possibly corresponds to TRBD1 (7 bases). Trimming left V 0 bases short and J 4 bases short, with 14 bases between. Germline V CDR1 and CDR2: SGDLS, YYNGEE. The CDR3 is 16 residues long. CDR3 amino acids: CASSVGAGGGYNEQFF. As DNA, the CDR3 is TGTGCCAGCAGCGTAGGGGCAGGGGGAGGATACAATGAGCAGTTCTTC.

There are a few counts of this clone. The rearrangement links TRBV28 to TRBJ2-1; tentative D call: TRBD1 (5 bases). This CDR3 spans 13 amino acids. Germline CDR1 and CDR2: MDHEN and SYDVKM. V lost 8 bases and J 0 bases, leaving 8 bases between the germline ends. The CDR3 nucleotides are TGTGCCAGCCTAGACAGCTCCTACAATGAGCAGTTCTTC. Its translation is CASLDSSYNEQFF.

The V gene is TRBV4-2, the J gene TRBJ1-2; 7 bases map to TRBD1. Germline V gene sequence: CDR1 LGHNA, CDR2 YNFKEQ. V dropped 2 bases and J dropped 2; count of bases not matched to a gene: 5. CDR3 length equals 15 residues. The CDR3 sequence: CASSQPRGRNYGYTF. CDR3 bases: TGTGCCAGCAGCCAACCGAGGGGGCGCAACTATGGCTACACCTTC.

The rearrangement uses TRBV6-5 and TRBJ1-4; D unclear. The CDR3 runs to 14 residues. The ends were cut back, 11 bases at V and 0 bases at J, with 13 bases in the middle. Germline lookup yields CDR1 MNHEY and CDR2 SVGAGI. The CDR3 DNA reads TGTGCCTGCAAACGAGGTCCAACTAATGAAAAACTGTTTTTT. Protein product: CACKRGPTNEKLFF.

V usage is TRBV6-5 and J usage is TRBJ1-3; no firm D call. Germline assignment: CDR1 MNHEY and CDR2 SVGAGI. With 6 bases removed from V and 0 bases from J, the gap between germline ends came to 12 bases. This CDR3 has 15 residues. The CDR3 region is CASSREGGSGNTIYF. The CDR3 region has the DNA TGTGCCAGCAGCCGGGAAGGAGGCTCTGGAAACACCATATATTTT.

This clone occurred once. The V and J genes are TRBV6-1 and TRBJ2-2; 8 bases are a match to TRBD2. This CDR3 comprises 16 residues. V trimming: 4 bases; J trimming: 0 bases; junction bases outside the gene matches: 4. Germline CDR1 and CDR2: MNHNS and SASEGT. As DNA, the CDR3 is TGTGCCAGCAGTGGTCGGGGGGGTACGAACACCGGGGAGCTGTTTTTT. Translated, it gives CASSGRGGTNTGELFF.

The J gene is TRBJ2-3, the V gene TRBV6-4; 14 nucleotides align to TRBD2. Trimming cost V 5 bases and J 6 bases; bases outside gene matches: 4. The germline V gene encodes CDR1 MRHNA and CDR2 SNTAGT. The CDR3 runs to 15 residues. CDR3 nucleotides: TGTGCCAGCAGTCTGACTAGCGGGGGGGCCGATACGCAGTATTTT. Its translation is CASSLTSGGADTQYF.

This chain uses TRBV5-5 with TRBJ2-3; TRBD2 matches at 10 bases. Germline lookup yields CDR1 SGHKS and CDR2 YYEKEE (reference sequence). V dropped 2 bases and J dropped 0; count of bases not matched to a gene: 9. This CDR3 is 18 amino acids long. CDR3 sequence reads: CASSFSIAGGASTDTQYF. In DNA, the CDR3 is TGTGCCAGCAGCTTTTCGATAGCGGGGGGAGCTAGCACAGATACGCAGTATTTT.